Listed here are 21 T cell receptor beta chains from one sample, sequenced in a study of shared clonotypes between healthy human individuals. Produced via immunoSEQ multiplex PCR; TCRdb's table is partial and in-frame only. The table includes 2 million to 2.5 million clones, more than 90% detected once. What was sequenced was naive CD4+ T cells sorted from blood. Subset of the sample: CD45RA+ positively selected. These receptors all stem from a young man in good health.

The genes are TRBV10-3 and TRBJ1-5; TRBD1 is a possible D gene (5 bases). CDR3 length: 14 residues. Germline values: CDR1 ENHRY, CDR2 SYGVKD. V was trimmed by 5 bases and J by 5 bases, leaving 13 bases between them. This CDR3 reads CAISLRGADQPQHF. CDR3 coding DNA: TGTGCCATCAGTCTAAGGGGAGCGGATCAGCCCCAGCATTTT.

In nucleotides, the CDR3 is TGTGCCAGCAGCATCCTGGGACAGCAATTACGGCATTTT. Translated, it gives CASSILGQQLRHF. The chain couples TRBV21-1 to TRBJ1-5; the table gives TRBD1 as D, unverified against the DNA. TRBV21-1 is described as a pseudogene. The CDR3 spans 13 residues.

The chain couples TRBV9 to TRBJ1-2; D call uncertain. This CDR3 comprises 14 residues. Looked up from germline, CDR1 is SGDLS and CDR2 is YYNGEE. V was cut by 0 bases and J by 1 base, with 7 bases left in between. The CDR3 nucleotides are TGTGCCAGCAGCGTAGATTGGGGTAACTATGGCTACACCTTC. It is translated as CASSVDWGNYGYTF.

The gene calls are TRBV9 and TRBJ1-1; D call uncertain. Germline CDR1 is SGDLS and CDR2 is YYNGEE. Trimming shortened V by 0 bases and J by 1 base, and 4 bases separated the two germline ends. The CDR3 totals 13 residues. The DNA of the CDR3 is TGTGCCAGCAGCGTAGAGGCGAACACTGAAGCTTTCTTT. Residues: CASSVEANTEAFF.

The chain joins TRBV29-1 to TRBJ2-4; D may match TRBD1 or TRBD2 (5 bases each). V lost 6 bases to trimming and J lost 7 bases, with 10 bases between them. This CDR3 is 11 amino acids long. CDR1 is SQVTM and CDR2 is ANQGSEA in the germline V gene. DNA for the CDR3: TGCAGCGTCGGGACGGCGAACATTCAGTACTTC. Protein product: CSVGTANIQYF.

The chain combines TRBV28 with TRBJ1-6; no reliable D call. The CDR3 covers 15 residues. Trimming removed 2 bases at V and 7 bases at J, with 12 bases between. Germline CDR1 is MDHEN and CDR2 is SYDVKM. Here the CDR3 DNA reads TGTGCCAGCAGTTTAAGGGTCACACTAAATTCACCCCTCCACTTT. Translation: CASSLRVTLNSPLHF.

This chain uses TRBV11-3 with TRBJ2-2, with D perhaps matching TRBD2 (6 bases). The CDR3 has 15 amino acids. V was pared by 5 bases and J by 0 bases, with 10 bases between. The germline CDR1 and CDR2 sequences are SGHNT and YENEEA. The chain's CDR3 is CASSPGGTNTGELFF. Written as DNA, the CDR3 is TGTGCCAGCAGCCCTGGGGGGACGAACACCGGGGAGCTGTTTTTT. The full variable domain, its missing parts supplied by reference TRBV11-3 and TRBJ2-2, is EAGVVQSPRYKIIEKKQPVAFWCNPISGHNTLYWYLQNLGQGPELLIRYENEEAVDDSQLPKDRFSAERLKGVDSTLKIQPAELGDSAVYLCASSPGGTNTGELFFGEGSRLTVL.

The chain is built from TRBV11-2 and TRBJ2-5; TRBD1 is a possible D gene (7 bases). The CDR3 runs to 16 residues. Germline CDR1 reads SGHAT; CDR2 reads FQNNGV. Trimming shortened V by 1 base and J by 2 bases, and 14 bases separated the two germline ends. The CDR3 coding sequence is TGTGCCAGCAGCTTAGGATCCGGGGGACAGCAAGAGACCCAGTACTTC. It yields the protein CASSLGSGGQQETQYF.

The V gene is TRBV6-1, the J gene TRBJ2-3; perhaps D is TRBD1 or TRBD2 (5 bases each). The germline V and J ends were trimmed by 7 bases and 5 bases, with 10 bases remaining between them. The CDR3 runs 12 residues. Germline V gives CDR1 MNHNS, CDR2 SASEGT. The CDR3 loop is CASTAGGDTQYF. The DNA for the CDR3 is TGTGCCAGCACCGCTGGGGGAGATACGCAGTATTTT.

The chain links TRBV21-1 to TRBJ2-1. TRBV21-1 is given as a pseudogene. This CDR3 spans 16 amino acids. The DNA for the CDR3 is TGTGCCAGCAGCCCATTACAAGAGGTCGAGGGGAATGAGCAGTTCTTC. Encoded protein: CASSPLQEVEGNEQFF.

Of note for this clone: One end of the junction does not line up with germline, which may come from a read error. The CDR3 reads CASREGRNTEAFF. CDR3 sequence (DNA): TGTGCCAGCAGGGAAGGACGGAACACTGAAGCTTTCTTT. The chain couples TRBV6-1 to TRBJ1-1; no definite D call. The CDR3 has 13 amino acids. Germline loops: CDR1 MNHNS, CDR2 SASEGT.

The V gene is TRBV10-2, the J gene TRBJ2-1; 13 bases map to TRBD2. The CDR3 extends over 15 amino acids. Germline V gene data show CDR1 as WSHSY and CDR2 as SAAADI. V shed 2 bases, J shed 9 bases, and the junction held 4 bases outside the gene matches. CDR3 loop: CASSEGGLAGSEQFF. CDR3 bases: TGCGCCAGCAGTGAGGGGGGACTAGCGGGATCTGAGCAGTTCTTC.

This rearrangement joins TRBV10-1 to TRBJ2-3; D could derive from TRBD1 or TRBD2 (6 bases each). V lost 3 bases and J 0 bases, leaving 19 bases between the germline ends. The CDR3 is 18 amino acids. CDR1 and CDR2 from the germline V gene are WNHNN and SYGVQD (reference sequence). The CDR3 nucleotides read TGCGCCAGCAGTGAAGGGGGGATCCTAGCGTCTAGCACAGATACGCAGTATTTT. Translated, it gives CASSEGGILASSTDTQYF.

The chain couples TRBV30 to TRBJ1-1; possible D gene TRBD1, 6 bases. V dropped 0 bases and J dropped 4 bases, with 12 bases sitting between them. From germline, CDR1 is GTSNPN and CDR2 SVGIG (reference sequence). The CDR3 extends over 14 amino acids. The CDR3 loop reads CAWSVKGGLTEAFF. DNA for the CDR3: TGTGCCTGGAGTGTAAAGGGGGGCCTCACTGAAGCTTTCTTT.

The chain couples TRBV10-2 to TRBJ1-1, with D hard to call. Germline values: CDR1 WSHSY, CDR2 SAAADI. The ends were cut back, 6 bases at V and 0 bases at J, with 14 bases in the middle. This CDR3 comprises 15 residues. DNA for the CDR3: TGCGCCAGCAGGAACCTGGGCTTCATGAACACTGAAGCTTTCTTT. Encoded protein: CASRNLGFMNTEAFF.

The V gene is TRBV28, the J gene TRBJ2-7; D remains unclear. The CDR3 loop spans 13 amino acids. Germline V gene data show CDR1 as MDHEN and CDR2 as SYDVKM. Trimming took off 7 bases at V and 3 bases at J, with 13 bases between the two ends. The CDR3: CASNQNGFYEQYF. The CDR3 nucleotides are TGTGCCAGCAACCAAAATGGGTTCTACGAGCAGTACTTC.

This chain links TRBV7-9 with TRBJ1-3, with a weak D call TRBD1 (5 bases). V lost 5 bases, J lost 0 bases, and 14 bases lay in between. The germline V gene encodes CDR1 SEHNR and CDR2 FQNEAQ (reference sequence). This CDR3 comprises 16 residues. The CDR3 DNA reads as TGTGCCAGCAGCCCAGCCCTTGGGGGCTCTGGAAACACCATATATTTT. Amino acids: CASSPALGGSGNTIYF.

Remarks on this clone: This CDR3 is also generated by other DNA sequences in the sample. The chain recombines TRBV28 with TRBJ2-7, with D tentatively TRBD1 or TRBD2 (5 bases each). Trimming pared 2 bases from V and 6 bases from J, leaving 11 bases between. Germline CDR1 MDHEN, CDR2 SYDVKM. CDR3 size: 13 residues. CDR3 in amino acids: CASSLVRAGEQYF. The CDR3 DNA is TGTGCCAGCAGTTTAGTCAGGGCGGGCGAGCAGTACTTC.

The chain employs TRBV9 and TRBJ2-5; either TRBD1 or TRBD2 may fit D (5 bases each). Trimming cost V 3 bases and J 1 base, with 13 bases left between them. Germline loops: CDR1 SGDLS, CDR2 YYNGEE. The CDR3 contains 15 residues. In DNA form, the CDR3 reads TGTGCCAGCAGCGGCTCCGGGACCTCCCAAGAGACCCAGTACTTC. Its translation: CASSGSGTSQETQYF.

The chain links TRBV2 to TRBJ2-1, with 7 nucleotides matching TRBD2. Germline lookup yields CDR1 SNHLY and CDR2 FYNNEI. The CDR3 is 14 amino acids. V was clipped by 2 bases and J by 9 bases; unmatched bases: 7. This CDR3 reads CASSEREGRGEQFF. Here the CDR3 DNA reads TGTGCCAGCAGTGAAAGGGAGGGCCGGGGTGAGCAGTTCTTC.

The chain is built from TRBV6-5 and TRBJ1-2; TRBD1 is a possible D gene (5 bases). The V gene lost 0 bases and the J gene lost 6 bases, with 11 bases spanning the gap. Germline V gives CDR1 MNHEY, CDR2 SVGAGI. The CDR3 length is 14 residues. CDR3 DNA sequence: TGTGCCAGCAGTTACTCGGAGGGGTGGGATGGCTACACCTTC. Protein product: CASSYSEGWDGYTF.